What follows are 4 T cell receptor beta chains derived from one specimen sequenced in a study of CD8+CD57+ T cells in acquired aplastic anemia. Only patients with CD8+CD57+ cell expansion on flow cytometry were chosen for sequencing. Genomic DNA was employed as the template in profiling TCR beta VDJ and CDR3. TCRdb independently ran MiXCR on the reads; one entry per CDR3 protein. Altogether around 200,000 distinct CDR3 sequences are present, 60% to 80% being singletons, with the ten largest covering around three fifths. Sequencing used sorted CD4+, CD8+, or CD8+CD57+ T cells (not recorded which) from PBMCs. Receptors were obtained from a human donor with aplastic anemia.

CDR3 residues: CSVHAPPGQGANIQYF. The CDR3 DNA is TGCAGCGTCCACGCGCCCCCGGGACAGGGGGCCAACATTCAGTACTTC. The chain links TRBV29-1 to TRBJ2-4; 12 nucleotides match TRBD1. The CDR3 consists of 16 residues. In germline, CDR1 is SQVTM, CDR2 ANQGSEA. J lost 7 bases, V lost 6 bases, and 13 bases had no gene match.

The CDR3 protein is CASRPKWTGLETQYF. CDR3 nucleotides: TGTGCCAGCAGACCTAAATGGACAGGGTTGGAGACCCAGTACTTC. The chain uses TRBV6-6 and TRBJ2-5, with TRBD1 matching 8 bases. V gave up 6 bases and J gave up 5 bases; unmatched junction bases: 11. The CDR3 is made up of 15 amino acids. Germline V CDR1 and CDR2: MNHNY, SVGAGI (reference sequence).

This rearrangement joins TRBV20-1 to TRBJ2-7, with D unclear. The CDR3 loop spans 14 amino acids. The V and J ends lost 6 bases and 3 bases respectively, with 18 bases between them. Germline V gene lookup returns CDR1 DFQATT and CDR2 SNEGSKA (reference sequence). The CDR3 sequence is CSASSLGGVYEQYF. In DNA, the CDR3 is TGCAGTGCCAGCAGCTTAGGTGGGGTCTACGAGCAGTACTTC.

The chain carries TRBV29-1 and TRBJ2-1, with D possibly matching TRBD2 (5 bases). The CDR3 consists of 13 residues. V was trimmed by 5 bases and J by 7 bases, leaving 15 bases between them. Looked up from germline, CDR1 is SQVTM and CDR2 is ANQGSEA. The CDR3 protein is CSVSIPGKNEQFF. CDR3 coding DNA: TGCAGCGTTTCAATCCCCGGGAAAAATGAGCAGTTCTTC.